The rows below give T cell receptor beta chains drawn from one sample of a study of cytomegalovirus exposure and HLA in healthy donors. Clones were sequenced by immunoSEQ multiplex PCR, and TCRdb holds only the in-frame ones, with some missing. The sample yields some 160,000 clones, around 84% seen once. The sequenced material came from PBMCs. The receptors derive from a boy younger than 10 in good health and CMV-seronegative. The conserved cysteine and the conserved F or W are not part of the CDR3 here.

j_call | v_call | cdr3_length | cdr3_aa
TRBJ2-7 | TRBV6-1 | 10 | ASTTGSYEQY
TRBJ2-1 | TRBV28 | 15 | ASSLWRDPSSYNEQF
TRBJ1-2 | TRBV6-5 | 13 | ASSYARGAFYGYT
TRBJ2-7 | TRBV10-1 | 13 | ASSESLAGNYEQY
TRBJ1-1 | TRBV25-1 | 11 | ASSPWGDTEAF
NA | TRBV6-1 | 11 | ASSLTGTYEQY
TRBJ1-1 | TRBV5-6 | 11 | ASSLPRGSEAF
TRBJ1-2 | TRBV29-1 | 10 | SVGDRADGYT
TRBJ2-3 | TRBV29-1 | 13 | SVPGTSGRVDTQY
NA | TRBV19 | 12 | ASSTGQGLYEQY
TRBJ1-1 | TRBV30 | 11 | AWSALPAVEAF
TRBJ2-7 | TRBV7-3 | 17 | ASSLLSGARQGVVLEQY
TRBJ2-7 | TRBV27 | 13 | ASSSRLAGAYEQY
TRBJ2-3 | TRBV4-1 | 16 | ASSQEGTGLFGTDTQY
TRBJ2-1 | TRBV6-4 | 13 | ASSDSAGSYNEQF
TRBJ1-2 | TRBV4-3 | 16 | ASSQEVGTGDQHYGYT
TRBJ2-1 | TRBV7-6 | 17 | ASSLVRTGGGGGYNEQF
TRBJ1-5 | TRBV7-9 | 10 | SSSSGDQPQH
TRBJ1-1 | TRBV9 | 10 | ASSDFGTEAF
TRBJ1-1 | TRBV7-9 | 11 | ASSSVRGQGAF
TRBJ2-7 | TRBV28 | 11 | ASSLGRGYEQY
TRBJ1-6 | TRBV7-9 | 13 | ASSLLGLPNSPLH
TRBJ1-5 | TRBV15 | 10 | ATSGWGDPQH
TRBJ2-7 | TRBV27 | 14 | ASSVGAGQGGYEQY
TRBJ2-1 | TRBV9 | 14 | ASSVETSGGDHEQF
TRBJ1-1 | TRBV6-6 | 11 | ASRPGGGAEAF
TRBJ1-6 | TRBV15 | 13 | ATSIGLENNSPLH
TRBJ1-1 | TRBV5-1 | 12 | ASSFRQMNTEAF
TRBJ1-2 | TRBV6-5 | 12 | ASSGVGRDYGYT
TRBJ2-7 | TRBV28 | 14 | ASSATPGESAYEQY
TRBJ1-4 | TRBV10-3 | 15 | AISESGKFRGGEKLF
TRBJ1-5 | TRBV9 | 12 | ASSVPPPGRPQH
TRBJ1-2 | TRBV7-6 | 12 | ASSYGPSWYGYT
TRBJ1-2 | TRBV7-9 | 12 | ASNRPGVGVGYT
TRBJ2-3 | TRBV25-1 | 14 | ASSDGLAGEVDTQY
TRBJ2-3 | TRBV6-4 | 13 | ASSDSRADTDTQY
TRBJ2-3 | TRBV11-3 | 15 | ASSLGDGQGDADTQY
TRBJ2-6 | TRBV6-4 | 13 | ASSDSHSGANVLT
TRBJ2-7 | TRBV7-9 | 12 | ASSFVAGAYEQY
TRBJ2-7 | TRBV6-5 | 12 | ASSYSRGSQEQY
TRBJ1-1 | TRBV4-1 | 15 | ASSLLGGTGGLVEAF
TRBJ1-1 | TRBV2 | 13 | ASRLDRGIDTEAF
TRBJ2-3 | TRBV7-2 | 10 | ASRTATDTQY
TRBJ1-1 | TRBV29-1 | 10 | SVGRYSKEAF
TRBJ2-5 | TRBV5-1 | 13 | ASSPTGTSGVSSY
TRBJ2-7 | TRBV11-3 | 12 | ASSLVDRVSEQY
TRBJ2-5 | TRBV6-1 | 14 | ASSEVPRRLAETQY
TRBJ1-2 | TRBV6-5 | 13 | ASSYSERKGDGYT
TRBJ2-3 | TRBV27 | 12 | ASNPRVAGGREY
TRBJ2-7 | TRBV6-6 | 14 | ASSGRGGAIAYEQY
TRBJ2-6 | TRBV5-6 | 11 | ASSVGQGGVLT
TRBJ1-3 | TRBV27 | 12 | ASRPDRIGNTIY
TRBJ2-2 | TRBV5-1 | 17 | ASSLALYWRGARTGELF
TRBJ2-1 | TRBV4-2 | 11 | ASSPDFINEQF
TRBJ1-2 | TRBV28 | 10 | ASSGSNYGYT
TRBJ1-4 | TRBV25-1 | 13 | ASSESRGKDEKLF
TRBJ2-1 | TRBV6-4 | 14 | ASSEGPGGLYNEQF
TRBJ1-2 | TRBV6-6 | 12 | ASHRGGEVHGYT
TRBJ1-5 | TRBV10-2 | 16 | ASSESTPGVGSNQPQH